This paragraph covers one T cell receptor beta chain sequence. This CDR3 contains 15 residues. Trimming took 3 bases from V and 1 from J; bases not matched to a gene: 3. Germline loops: CDR1 SGHRS, CDR2 YFSETQ. TCRdb keeps only in-frame clones here, not all; method: immunoSEQ multiplex PCR. The sample shows tens of thousands of clones, approximately 71% of them seen only once. The data stem from a study of OX40 agonist ivuxolimab in advanced cancers. Looking at the study overall: Ivuxolimab is a fully human IgG2 antibody that activates OX40 (CD134).

Here the sequenced sample was CD4+ or CD8+ T cells sorted from blood, taken in a trial of the OX40 agonist ivuxolimab. This clonotype originated in an adult with an advanced solid tumor such as melanoma, head and neck, liver or kidney cancer. This chain joins TRBV5-1 and TRBJ2-7; 11 nucleotides line up with TRBD2. The CDR3 nucleotides are TGCGCCAGCAGCTCCGGGACTAGCGGATCCTACGAGCAGTACTTC. This translates into CASSSGTSGSYEQYF.